This T cell receptor beta chain derives from a study of T cell repertoires in cytomegalovirus infection. Study context: Recently identified HLA-C-restricted and well-studied HLA-B-restricted CMV epitopes were used.

MiXCR, run by TCRdb on the reads, gives a single entry per CDR3 protein. Here the sample spans 150,000 to 200,000 distinct CDR3 sequences, roughly 21% being singletons. This CDR3 has 14 residues. Trimming left V 0 bases short and J 3 bases short, with 6 bases between. Germline loops: CDR1 SGDLS, CDR2 YYNGEE. Whole-study results and caveats: Identification of carriers of CMV plus the relevant HLA was performed using cumulative public TCR beta family frequency. There were HLA-C-restricted CMV-specific TCR beta clonotypes dominating the ex vivo response.

Concerning this clonotype itself: The antigen remains unidentified.

This specimen was CD8+ T cells from cultured PBMCs, taken from culture after CMV antigen stimulation. The TCR sequence derives from a human donor in good health (CMV status not recorded). Some clones in this sample may be carry-over from other donors' samples. This rearrangement joins TRBV9 to TRBJ2-2; D remains unclear. CDR3 sequence reads: CASSVATYTGELFF. CDR3 bases: TGTGCCAGCAGCGTAGCCACCTACACCGGGGAGCTGTTTTTT.